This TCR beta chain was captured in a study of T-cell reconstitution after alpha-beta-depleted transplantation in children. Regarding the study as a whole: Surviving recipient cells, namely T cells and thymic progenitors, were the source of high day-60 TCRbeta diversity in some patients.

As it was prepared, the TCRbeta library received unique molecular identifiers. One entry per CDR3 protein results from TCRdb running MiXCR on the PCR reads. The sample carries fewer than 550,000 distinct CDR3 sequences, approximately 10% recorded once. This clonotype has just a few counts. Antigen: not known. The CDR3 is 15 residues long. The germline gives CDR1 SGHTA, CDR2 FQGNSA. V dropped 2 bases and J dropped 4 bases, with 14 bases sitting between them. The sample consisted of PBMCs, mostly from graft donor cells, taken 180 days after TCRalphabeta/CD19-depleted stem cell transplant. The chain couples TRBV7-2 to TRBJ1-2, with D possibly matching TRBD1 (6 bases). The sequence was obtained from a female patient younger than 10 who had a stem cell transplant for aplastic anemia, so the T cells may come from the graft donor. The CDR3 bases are TGTGCCAGCAGCTTAAGGGGGGCGCCCGTCTATGGCTACACCTTC. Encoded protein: CASSLRGAPVYGYTF.